These 9 T cell receptor beta chains originate from one sample sequenced in a study of OX40 agonist ivuxolimab in advanced cancers. This table comes from immunoSEQ multiplex PCR, and its TCRdb copy is limited to in-frame clones, with some not included. The sample contains about 58,000 clones, about 90% of which appear only once. The source material was CD4+ or CD8+ T cells sorted from blood, sampled in a trial of the OX40 agonist ivuxolimab. The receptor set was obtained from an adult with an advanced solid tumor such as melanoma, head and neck, liver or kidney cancer.

This clone was counted a single time. The rearrangement joins TRBV30 to TRBJ1-2; the D gene is possibly TRBD1 (6 bases). Germline V CDR1 and CDR2: GTSNPN, SVGIG (reference sequence). CDR3 length equals 17 residues. Trimming removed 3 bases at V and 0 bases at J, with 20 bases between. The DNA for the CDR3 is TGTGCCTGGAGAGGCGAGGCGGGGGCTTTCTCTAACTATGGCTACACCTTC. Its translation is CAWRGEAGAFSNYGYTF.

The chain links TRBV28 to TRBJ2-7; D remains ambiguous. CDR1 is MDHEN and CDR2 is SYDVKM in the germline V gene. The CDR3 is made up of 12 amino acids. Trimming took off 8 bases at V and 10 bases at J, with 18 bases between the two ends. CDR3 region: CASGLMALEQYF. The CDR3 DNA is TGTGCCAGCGGGCTGATGGCTCTTGAACAGTACTTC.

The chain joins TRBV4-1 to TRBJ2-5, with 10 bases matching TRBD2. The CDR3 has 14 amino acids. Unmatched junction bases numbered 3, after V lost 6 bases and J lost 2 bases. Germline V gene lookup returns CDR1 MGHRA and CDR2 YSYEKL. CDR3 coding DNA: TGCGCCAGCAGTAATAGCGGGAGGCAAGAGACCCAGTACTTC. Residues: CASSNSGRQETQYF.

V usage is TRBV21-1 and J usage is TRBJ2-5; no DNA check was done on the table's D call, TRBD1. TRBV21-1 is recorded as a pseudogene. This CDR3 has 15 residues. The CDR3 DNA sequence: TGTGCCAGCAGCGCTGGGGACAGGGACTCAGAGACCCAGTACTTC. This translates into CASSAGDRDSETQYF.

This chain joins TRBV2 and TRBJ2-6; 8 bases are shared with TRBD1. V trimming: 6 bases; J trimming: 0 bases; junction bases outside the gene matches: 4. This CDR3 has 16 residues. Germline V gene sequence: CDR1 SNHLY, CDR2 FYNNEI. This CDR3 is CASRDRVFSGANVLTF. DNA for the CDR3: TGTGCCAGCAGGGACAGGGTATTCTCTGGGGCCAACGTCCTGACTTTC.

V is TRBV5-1 and J is TRBJ2-1; D is unresolved. V was clipped by 0 bases and J by 9 bases, with 10 bases between them. Germline assignment: CDR1 SGHRS and CDR2 YFSETQ. CDR3 size: 13 residues. DNA of the CDR3: TGCGCCAGCAGCTTGGCCATACGTTCTGAGCAGTTCTTC. Its protein is CASSLAIRSEQFF.

The chain carries TRBV9 and TRBJ1-2, with a possible D match to TRBD1 (6 bases). Germline assignment: CDR1 SGDLS and CDR2 YYNGEE. V was clipped by 4 bases and J by 5 bases, with 27 bases between them. The CDR3 has 18 residues. This CDR3 reads CASSTEDSEYKVYYGYTF. CDR3 in DNA: TGTGCCAGCAGCACCGAGGACAGCGAATATAAGGTATATTATGGCTACACCTTC.

This chain joins TRBV11-3 and TRBJ2-7, with D hard to call. The ends were cut back, 2 bases at V and 0 bases at J, with 11 bases in the middle. This CDR3 has 15 amino acids. CDR1 is SGHNT, CDR2 YENEEA, per germline. Here the CDR3 reads CASSLLPDSSYEQYF. The DNA for the CDR3 is TGTGCCAGCAGCTTATTGCCAGATAGCTCCTACGAGCAGTACTTC.

The chain recombines TRBV4-2 with TRBJ2-4; 7 nucleotides line up with TRBD2. Looked up from germline, CDR1 is LGHNA and CDR2 is YNFKEQ. The CDR3 sequence is 16 residues long. The ends lost 0 bases at V and 0 bases at J; junction bases unmatched: 2. CDR3 amino acids: CASSQETGGAKNIQYF. CDR3 nucleotide sequence: TGTGCCAGCAGCCAAGAGACGGGAGGAGCCAAAAACATTCAGTACTTC.